This T cell receptor beta chain originates from a study of response to subunit inactivated influenza vaccine. Study-wide results and caveats: The authors proposed limited new T cell recruitment per seasonal influenza vaccination.

Worth noting for this clonotype: Its specificity is not known.

TCRdb redid the calling of the RT-PCR reads with MiXCR, one entry per CDR3 protein. The sample yields about 700,000 distinct CDR3 sequences, roughly 13% seen once. The CDR3 consists of 15 residues. The germline V gene encodes CDR1 SGHAT and CDR2 FQNNGV. Trimming pared 5 bases from V and 3 bases from J, leaving 16 bases between. The specimen comprised PBMCs from blood, sampled around 15 days before vaccination. The genes are TRBV11-2 and TRBJ2-5, with TRBD1 as a possible D gene (6 bases). This sequence originates from a man aged 45-65 years who received an inactivated influenza vaccine. The CDR3 here is CASSHVRQVEETQYF. The CDR3 DNA is TGTGCCAGCAGCCATGTCCGACAGGTGGAAGAGACCCAGTACTTC.